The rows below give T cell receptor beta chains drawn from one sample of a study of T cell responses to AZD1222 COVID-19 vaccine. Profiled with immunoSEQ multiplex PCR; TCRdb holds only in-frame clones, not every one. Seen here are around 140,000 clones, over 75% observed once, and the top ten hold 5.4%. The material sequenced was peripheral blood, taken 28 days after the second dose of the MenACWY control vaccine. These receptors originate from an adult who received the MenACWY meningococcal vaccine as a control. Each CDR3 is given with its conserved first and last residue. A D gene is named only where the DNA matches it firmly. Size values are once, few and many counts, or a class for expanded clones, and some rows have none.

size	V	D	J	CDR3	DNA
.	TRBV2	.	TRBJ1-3	CASSKRGPTDHSGNTIYF	TGTGCCAGCAGTAAAAGGGGACCGACGGATCACTCTGGAAACACCATATATTTT
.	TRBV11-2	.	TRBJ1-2	CASSPLGNINYGYTF	TGTGCCAGCAGCCCCTTGGGCAACATTAACTATGGCTACACCTTC
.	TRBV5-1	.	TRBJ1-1	CASALPAGGWNTEAFF	TGCGCCAGCGCCCTTCCAGCGGGGGGTTGGAACACTGAAGCTTTCTTT
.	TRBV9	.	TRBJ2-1	CASSVELDNEQFF	TGTGCCAGCAGCGTAGAACTCGACAATGAGCAGTTCTTC
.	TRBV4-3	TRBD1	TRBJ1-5	CASSQSRDRDQPQHF	TGCGCCAGCAGCCAGTCCCGGGACAGGGATCAGCCCCAGCATTTT
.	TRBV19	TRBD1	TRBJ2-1	CASSIGGTGGDEQFF	TGTGCCAGTAGTATAGGGGGGACAGGGGGCGATGAGCAGTTCTTC
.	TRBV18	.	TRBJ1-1	CASSPDRYTEAFF	TGTGCCAGCTCCCCAGACAGGTACACTGAAGCTTTCTTT
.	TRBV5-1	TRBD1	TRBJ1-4	CASSLGGQIATNEKLFF	TGCGCCAGCAGCCTGGGGGGACAGATTGCAACTAATGAAAAACTGTTTTTT
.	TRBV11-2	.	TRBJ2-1	CASSLDVASPNNEQFF	TGTGCCAGCAGCTTAGATGTAGCTAGCCCGAACAATGAGCAGTTCTTC
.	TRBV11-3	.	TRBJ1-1	CASSTITTRRAFF	TGTGCCAGCAGCACGATCACGACTAGAAGGGCTTTCTTT
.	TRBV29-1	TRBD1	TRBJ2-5	CSVDGTGTNSQETQYF	TGCAGCGTTGATGGGACAGGGACAAATTCTCAAGAGACCCAGTACTTC
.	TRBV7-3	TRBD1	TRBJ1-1	CASSLSRDSEAFF	TGTGCCAGCAGCCTATCCCGGGACAGTGAAGCTTTCTTT
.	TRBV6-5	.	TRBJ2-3	CASSPKRVADTQYF	TGTGCCAGCAGCCCAAAGAGAGTCGCAGATACGCAGTATTTT
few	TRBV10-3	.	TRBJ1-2	CAISDHRALGYTF	TGTGCCATCAGCGACCACAGGGCCCTAGGCTACACCTTC
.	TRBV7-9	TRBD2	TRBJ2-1	CASRTGTSGREQFF	TGTGCCAGCAGAACCGGGACTAGCGGGAGGGAGCAGTTCTTC
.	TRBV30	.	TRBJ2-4	CAFRSGNIQYF	TGTGCCTTTCGATCGGGGAACATTCAGTACTTC
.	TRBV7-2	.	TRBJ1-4	CASSLVRQGELFF	TGTGCCAGCAGCTTAGTAAGGCAGGGAGAACTGTTTTTT
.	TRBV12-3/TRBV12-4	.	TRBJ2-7	CASSLDPHEQYF	TGTGCCAGCAGCCTGGACCCTCACGAGCAGTACTTC
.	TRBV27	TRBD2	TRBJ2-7	CASSFAAGGPYEQYF	TGTGCCAGCAGTTTCGCAGCGGGGGGGCCGTACGAGCAGTACTTC
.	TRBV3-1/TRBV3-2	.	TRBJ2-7	CASSQPTRDPCYEQYF	TGTGCCAGCAGCCAACCTACCCGGGACCCATGCTACGAGCAGTACTTC
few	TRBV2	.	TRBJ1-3	CASSPQGLSGNTIYF	TGTGCCAGCAGCCCACAGGGTCTCTCTGGAAACACCATATATTTT
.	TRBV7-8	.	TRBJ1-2	CASSLGWAGGYTF	TGTGCCAGCAGCTTAGGGTGGGCGGGGGGCTACACCTTC
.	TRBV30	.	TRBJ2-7	CASGVYEQYF	TGTGCCTCGGGGGTTTACGAGCAGTACTTC
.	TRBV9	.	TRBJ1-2	CASMRTAYGYTF	TGTGCCAGCATGAGGACAGCTTATGGCTACACCTTC
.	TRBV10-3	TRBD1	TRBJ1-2	CAISKTGNPNYGYTF	TGTGCCATCAGTAAGACAGGGAATCCTAACTATGGCTACACCTTC
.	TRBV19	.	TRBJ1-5	CASSILVSGQGQPQHF	TGTGCCAGTAGTATATTGGTTTCAGGGCAGGGTCAGCCCCAGCATTTT
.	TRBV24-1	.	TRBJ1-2	CATSDWGDYGYTF	TGTGCCACCAGTGATTGGGGGGACTATGGCTACACCTTC
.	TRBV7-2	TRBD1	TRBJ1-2	CASRGGQGGGYTF	TGTGCCAGCAGAGGGGGACAGGGCGGTGGCTACACCTTC
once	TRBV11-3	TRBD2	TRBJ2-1	CASSRVTSGGGEQFF	TGTGCCAGCAGCCGGGTGACTAGCGGGGGAGGTGAGCAGTTCTTC
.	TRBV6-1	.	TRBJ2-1	CASSEVVTGLTFF	TGTGCCAGCAGTGAAGTTGTAACAGGGCTTACGTTCTTC
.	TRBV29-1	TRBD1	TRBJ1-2	CSVGGGLGYTF	TGCAGCGTTGGAGGGGGCCTTGGCTACACCTTC
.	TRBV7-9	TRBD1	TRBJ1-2	CASSSGTDYGYTF	TGTGCCAGCAGCTCTGGGACAGACTATGGCTACACCTTC
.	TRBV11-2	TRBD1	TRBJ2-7	CASSLRQGLSYEQYF	TGTGCCAGCAGCTTAAGACAGGGTTTATCCTACGAGCAGTACTTC
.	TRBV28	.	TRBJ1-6	CASSRNSYNSPLHF	TGTGCCAGCAGCCGAAACTCCTATAATTCACCCCTCCACTTT
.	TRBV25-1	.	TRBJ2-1	CASSESGALSSYNEQFF	TGTGCCAGCAGTGAATCGGGGGCCCTAAGCTCCTACAATGAGCAGTTCTTC
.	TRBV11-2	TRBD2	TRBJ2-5	CASSLESSGTSGETQYF	TGTGCCAGCAGCTTAGAGTCTAGCGGAACGAGTGGAGAGACCCAGTACTTC
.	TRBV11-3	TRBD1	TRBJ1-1	CASSRDSLNTEAFF	TGTGCCAGCAGCCGGGACAGCCTGAACACTGAAGCTTTCTTT
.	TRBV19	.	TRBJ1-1	CASSISSAWTSMNTEAFF	TGTGCCAGTAGTATCAGCAGCGCCTGGACGTCGATGAACACTGAAGCTTTCTTT
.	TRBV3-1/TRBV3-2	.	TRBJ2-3	CASSRQGGVDTQYF	TGTGCCAGCAGCAGGCAGGGGGGGGTAGATACGCAGTATTTT
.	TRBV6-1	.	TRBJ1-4	CASSEAPTTNEKLFF	TGTGCCAGCAGTGAAGCCCCGACAACTAATGAAAAACTGTTTTTT
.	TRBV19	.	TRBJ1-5	CASSIGVRNQPQHF	TGTGCCAGTAGTATCGGTGTCCGTAATCAGCCCCAGCATTTT
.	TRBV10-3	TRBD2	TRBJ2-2	CAISGTSGSTTGELFF	TGTGCCATCAGTGGGACTAGCGGGAGTACCACCGGGGAGCTGTTTTTT
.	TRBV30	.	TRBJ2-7	CAWSPLSLEQYF	TGTGCCTGGAGTCCTCTGTCCCTCGAGCAGTACTTC